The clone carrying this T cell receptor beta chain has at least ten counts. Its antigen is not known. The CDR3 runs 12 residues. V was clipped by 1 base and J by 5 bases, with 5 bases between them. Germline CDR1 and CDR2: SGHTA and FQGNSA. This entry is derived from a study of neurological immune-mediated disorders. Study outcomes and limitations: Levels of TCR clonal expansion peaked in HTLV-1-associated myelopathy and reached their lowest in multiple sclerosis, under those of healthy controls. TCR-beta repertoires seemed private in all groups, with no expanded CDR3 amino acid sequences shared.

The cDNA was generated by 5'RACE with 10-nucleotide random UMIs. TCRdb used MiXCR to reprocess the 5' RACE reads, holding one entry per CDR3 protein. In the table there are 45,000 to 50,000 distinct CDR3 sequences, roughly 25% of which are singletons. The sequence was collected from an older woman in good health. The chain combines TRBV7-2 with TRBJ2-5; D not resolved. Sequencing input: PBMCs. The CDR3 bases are TGTGCCAGCAGCTTAGTCGGGGAGACCCAGTACTTC. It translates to CASSLVGETQYF.